The 30 T cell receptor beta chains below were found in one sample sequenced in a study of memory CD4+ T cells and cytomegalovirus serostatus. Clones were sequenced by immunoSEQ multiplex PCR, and TCRdb holds only the in-frame ones, with some missing. The sample lists 50,000 to 75,000 clones; around 83% were seen once. The sort gate was single viable CD3+CD4+CD8-CD45RO+ cells for memory CD4+ T cells. The sample consisted of memory CD4+ T cells from blood. The receptors here all came from an adult in good health and CMV-seronegative.

The chain has TRBV7-9 and TRBJ2-5; TRBD2 matches at 7 bases. J lost 5 bases, V lost 1 base, and 7 bases had no gene match. Germline assignment: CDR1 SEHNR and CDR2 FQNEAQ (reference sequence). This CDR3 is built from 15 residues. The CDR3 DNA reads as TGTGCCAGCAGCTTAGTGGCGGGAGTGGCGGAGACCCAGTACTTC. It encodes CASSLVAGVAETQYF.

CDR3 nucleotides: TGTGCCAGCTCACTCATTCGGACAGGGGAAGGTGACGAGCAGTACTTC. Amino acid sequence: CASSLIRTGEGDEQYF. The J gene is TRBJ2-7, the V gene TRBV18; TRBD1 matches at 9 bases. The V and J ends lost 4 bases and 5 bases, in that order; junction bases with no gene match: 12. In germline, CDR1 is KGHSH, CDR2 LQKENI. The CDR3 has 16 residues.

This clone showed up just once. The chain recombines TRBV2 with TRBJ2-7, with a weak D call TRBD1 (6 bases). V lost 8 bases and J 6 bases, leaving 26 bases between the germline ends. The CDR3 length is 16 residues. Germline loops: CDR1 SNHLY, CDR2 FYNNEI. CDR3 coding DNA: TGTGCCAGCGGGGTTCGGACAGTTCAGGGCTTCCGCGAGCAGTACTTC. Its translation: CASGVRTVQGFREQYF.

V is TRBV6-1 and J is TRBJ1-1, with D unresolved. There are 12 residues in the CDR3. Trimming removed 4 bases at V and 3 bases at J, with 6 bases between. Germline CDR1 is MNHNS and CDR2 is SASEGT. The CDR3 loop reads CASSGLYTEAFF. The CDR3 DNA is TGTGCCAGCAGTGGCCTTTACACTGAAGCTTTCTTT.

This clone was recorded a few times. The J gene is TRBJ2-7, the V gene TRBV6-5; 7 bases agree with TRBD2. V shed 7 bases, J shed 7 bases, and the junction held 13 bases outside the gene matches. This CDR3 region has 14 residues. Germline-derived CDR1 and CDR2 are MNHEY and SVGAGI. The CDR3 bases are TGTGCCAGCACCTCCCCGGGGGGTCTCCGGGAGCAGTACTTC. This codes for CASTSPGGLREQYF.

The rearrangement uses TRBV5-4 and TRBJ2-3; 9 bases line up with TRBD2. Germline loops: CDR1 SGHNT, CDR2 YYREEE (reference sequence). This CDR3 spans 14 amino acids. With V trimmed by 2 bases and J by 5 bases, 3 bases remained unmatched. The CDR3 protein is CASSFSGGGDTQYF. In nucleotides, the CDR3 is TGTGCCAGCAGCTTTAGCGGGGGTGGAGATACGCAGTATTTT.

This clone came up once. The CDR3 DNA reads TGTGCCAGCTCCTGGGGTTGGGGTCAGCCCCAGCATTTT. Translated, it gives CASSWGWGQPQHF. J is TRBJ1-5 and V is TRBV19; D not resolved. The CDR3 spans 13 residues. V was trimmed by 9 bases and J by 6 bases, leaving 15 bases between them. Germline CDR1 and CDR2: LNHDA and SQIVND (reference sequence).

CDR3 DNA sequence: TGTGCCAGCAGCTCGACCGGACTAGCGGGGTTAGAGCAGTACTTC. This encodes CASSSTGLAGLEQYF. The genes are TRBV11-2 and TRBJ2-7, with TRBD2 matching over 12 bases. Germline CDR1 SGHAT, CDR2 FQNNGV. With 4 bases clipped from V and 7 bases from J, the junction kept 8 bases outside the gene matches. CDR3 length: 15 amino acids.

This clone occurred once. The chain couples TRBV2 to TRBJ2-7; D is possibly TRBD2 (5 bases). The germline gives CDR1 SNHLY, CDR2 FYNNEI. CDR3 length: 12 amino acids. Deletions cut 7 bases from V and 6 bases from J, with 13 bases between. CDR3 residues: CASTRLASEQYF. CDR3 nucleotide sequence: TGTGCCAGCACTCGCCTAGCTTCCGAGCAGTACTTC.

In its sample, this clone was seen once. The chain recombines TRBV28 with TRBJ1-3; 7 bases map to TRBD1. This CDR3 contains 18 residues. Germline-derived CDR1 and CDR2 are MDHEN and SYDVKM. V lost 6 bases, J lost 0 bases, and 14 bases stayed unmatched. The CDR3 DNA sequence: TGTGCCAGCAGATATTCTAGTAGGGGGCCTCGCTCTGGAAACACCATATATTTT. Translated: CASRYSSRGPRSGNTIYF.

The chain links TRBV5-1 to TRBJ2-3; 8 nucleotides line up with TRBD2. CDR1 is SGHRS and CDR2 is YFSETQ in the germline V gene. The V gene end was trimmed by 2 bases and the J gene end by 4 bases; junction bases not matched to a gene: 9. The CDR3 is made up of 16 amino acids. The DNA of the CDR3 is TGCGCCAGCAGCTTAGGGACTAGGGGCGTCGCAGATACGCAGTATTTT. Encoded protein: CASSLGTRGVADTQYF.

This clone was seen only a few times. The gene calls are TRBV6-6 and TRBJ2-3; D is possibly TRBD1 or TRBD2 (6 bases each). Deletions cut 8 bases from V and 2 bases from J, with 14 bases between. Germline CDR1 is MNHNY and CDR2 is SVGAGI (reference sequence). The CDR3 is made up of 14 amino acids. CDR3 region: CASYKGGTTDTQYF. CDR3 coding DNA: TGTGCCAGCTACAAGGGGGGAACCACAGATACGCAGTATTTT.

In this sample, this clone turned up a few times. V and J are TRBV13 and TRBJ2-7; 9 positions match TRBD1. Germline values: CDR1 PRHDT, CDR2 FYEKMQ (reference sequence). Losses at the gene ends were 9 bases for V and 0 bases for J; bases not matched to a gene: 6. The CDR3 has 14 amino acids. The CDR3: CASDRQGDSYEQYF. DNA of the CDR3: TGTGCCAGTGACAGACAGGGGGACTCCTACGAGCAGTACTTC.

This rearrangement joins TRBV5-1 to TRBJ2-5; maybe TRBD1 (6 bases). The end of the DNA fits TRBJ2-7 better, so the J call may be wrong. Germline V gene data show CDR1 as SGHRS and CDR2 as YFSETQ. This CDR3 spans 14 amino acids. The CDR3 sequence is CASSFKGVGYEQYF. In DNA form, the CDR3 reads TGCGCCAGCAGCTTCAAGGGGGTAGGCTACGAGCAGTACTTC.

The chain employs TRBV4-1 and TRBJ1-2, with TRBD1 matching over 11 bases. The V gene's germline CDR1 is MGHRA and CDR2 YSYEKL. This CDR3 has 15 residues. Trimming removed 4 bases from V and 4 bases from J; junction bases left unmatched: 5. CDR3 DNA: TGCGCCAGCAGCCCATACGGGACAGGGGGCTATGGCTACACCTTC. Its translation: CASSPYGTGGYGYTF.

The chain recombines TRBV14 with TRBJ1-4; D gene ambiguous. CDR1 and CDR2 (germline): SGHDN, FVKESK. V was cut by 4 bases and J by 3 bases, with 12 bases left in between. The CDR3 length is 15 residues. DNA of the CDR3: TGTGCCAGCAGCCGAGACCAAAGGGCTAATGAAAAACTGTTTTTT. This translates into CASSRDQRANEKLFF.

This clone was picked up a small number of times. The chain links TRBV29-1 to TRBJ2-7; no firm D call. CDR3 length: 13 residues. Trimming shortened V by 5 bases and J by 5 bases, and 16 bases separated the two germline ends. Looked up from germline, CDR1 is SQVTM and CDR2 is ANQGSEA. The chain's CDR3 is CSVSITLGNEQYF. The CDR3 DNA is TGCAGCGTTTCTATAACCCTTGGGAACGAGCAGTACTTC.

The rearrangement joins TRBV5-1 to TRBJ2-5; D possibly corresponds to TRBD2 (6 bases). Trimming left V 4 bases short and J 5 bases short, with 24 bases between. The germline CDR1 and CDR2 sequences are SGHRS and YFSETQ. CDR3 length equals 17 residues. This CDR3 is CASSQGGNGAGGETQYF. In nucleotides, the CDR3 is TGCGCCAGCAGCCAAGGAGGGAATGGGGCCGGGGGTGAGACCCAGTACTTC.

The chain employs TRBV28 and TRBJ2-5; perhaps TRBD2 as D (5 bases). The CDR3 contains 13 residues. The V and J ends lost 3 bases and 7 bases respectively, with 12 bases between them. Germline lookup yields CDR1 MDHEN and CDR2 SYDVKM. CDR3 nucleotides: TGTGCCAGCAGTTTCACCGGCCGGGGGACCCAGTACTTC. This encodes CASSFTGRGTQYF.

The chain carries TRBV7-2 and TRBJ2-3; D is perhaps TRBD2 (6 bases). V was shortened by 1 base and J by 0 bases, with 17 bases between the two germline ends. CDR3 size: 18 residues. Germline CDR1 SGHTA, CDR2 FQGNSA. CDR3 protein: CASSLGGLGLPSTDTQYF. DNA for the CDR3: TGTGCCAGCAGCTTAGGAGGATTAGGACTACCTAGCACAGATACGCAGTATTTT.

A single count supports this clone. The CDR3 spells CASSAIAGGSTDTQYF. The DNA for the CDR3 is TGTGCCAGCAGTGCCATAGCGGGGGGTAGCACAGATACGCAGTATTTT. The rearrangement links TRBV2 to TRBJ2-3; 10 bases are shared with TRBD2. Per germline, CDR1 SNHLY and CDR2 FYNNEI. This CDR3 has 16 amino acids. With 4 bases clipped from V and 0 bases from J, the junction kept 4 bases outside the gene matches.

This clone was recorded once. The J gene is TRBJ2-7, the V gene TRBV13; no reliable D call. Trimming cost V 0 bases and J 1 base, with 7 bases left between them. Germline V lookup: CDR1 PRHDT, CDR2 FYEKMQ (reference sequence). This CDR3 is 14 amino acids long. The CDR3 region is CASSLGARSYEQYF. In DNA, the CDR3 is TGTGCCAGCAGCTTAGGGGCACGGTCCTACGAGCAGTACTTC.

The CDR3 here is CASTGKSRYQETQYF. CDR3 bases: TGTGCCAGCACTGGAAAGTCTCGGTACCAAGAGACCCAGTACTTC. The rearrangement uses TRBV6-1 and TRBJ2-5; D not certain. Germline CDR1 and CDR2: MNHNS and SASEGT. Trimming removed 7 bases from V and 0 bases from J, with 15 bases in between. CDR3 length: 15 residues.

The table lists this clone with a few counts. The chain recombines TRBV6-6 with TRBJ1-1; D ambiguous. Trimming cost V 6 bases and J 8 bases, with 1 base left between them. In germline, CDR1 is MNHNY, CDR2 SVGAGI (reference sequence). The CDR3 spans 8 residues. The CDR3 loop is CASSEAFF. The CDR3 DNA reads as TGTGCCAGCAGCGAAGCTTTCTTT.

The V and J genes are TRBV7-2 and TRBJ1-2; 7 bases align to TRBD1. Germline V CDR1 and CDR2: SGHTA, FQGNSA. The V and J ends lost 2 bases and 6 bases, in that order; junction bases with no gene match: 6. This CDR3 comprises 14 residues. CDR3 nucleotide sequence: TGTGCCAGCAGCTTATCTCGACAGGGAAATGGCTACACCTTC. It translates to CASSLSRQGNGYTF.

This clone has only one observation. Here the CDR3 reads CASSLDHGGNNEKLFF. The CDR3 DNA sequence: TGCGCCAGCAGCTTAGATCATGGGGGAAATAATGAAAAACTGTTTTTT. This sequence joins TRBV5-1 and TRBJ1-4; the D gene is possibly TRBD1 (5 bases). The V and J ends lost 2 bases and 4 bases respectively, with 15 bases between them. This CDR3 has 16 residues. The germline gives CDR1 SGHRS, CDR2 YFSETQ.

The gene calls are TRBV6-1 and TRBJ1-2; no clear D gene. Trimming pared 3 bases from V and 5 bases from J, leaving 10 bases between. In germline, CDR1 is MNHNS, CDR2 SASEGT. The CDR3 extends over 13 amino acids. CDR3 DNA: TGTGCCAGCAGTGAGGGCCGCCGGTATGGCTACACCTTC. Protein: CASSEGRRYGYTF.

CDR3 in amino acids: CASSAVQGFTEAFF. In nucleotides, the CDR3 is TGTGCCAGCAGTGCCGTACAGGGCTTCACTGAAGCTTTCTTT. The chain uses TRBV6-1 and TRBJ1-1, with D perhaps matching TRBD1 (6 bases). V was trimmed by 4 bases and J by 4 bases, leaving 13 bases between them. The CDR3 spans 14 residues. Germline V gene lookup returns CDR1 MNHNS and CDR2 SASEGT.

The CDR3 region is CASSLGGDRPQHF. The CDR3 coding sequence is TGTGCCAGCAGCTTAGGGGGGGATCGGCCCCAGCATTTT. V and J are TRBV7-2 and TRBJ1-5; the D gene is possibly TRBD1 (5 bases). Trimming left V 1 base short and J 9 bases short, with 10 bases between. This CDR3 has 13 amino acids. The germline gives CDR1 SGHTA, CDR2 FQGNSA.

The V call is TRBV5-4, the J call TRBJ2-7, with 8 bases identical to TRBD2. In germline, CDR1 is SGHNT, CDR2 YYREEE (reference sequence). The CDR3 extends over 18 amino acids. V lost 3 bases and J lost 2; bases outside the gene matches: 16. This CDR3 is CASSWGGRPSGQAYEQYF. CDR3 nucleotides: TGTGCCAGCAGCTGGGGGGGGAGACCTAGCGGGCAAGCCTACGAGCAGTACTTC.